The sample holds many counts of the clone carrying this T cell receptor (beta chain). An end of the junction does not agree with germline; a read error may underlie this. Co-extraction yielded RNA and DNA from 20-30 mg of unsorted bulk tissue. The data originate from a study of tumor-infiltrating lymphocytes in primary liver carcinoma. Total RNA amounting to 500 ng was the source from which TCR beta cDNA was made with a constant-region primer. Slightly modified ARM-PCR with three nested multiplex PCR rounds yielded TCR beta libraries. Running around 9 cycles apiece, the first two PCR rounds relied on TRBV1-TRBV30 forward primers together with a C-beta reverse primer. TCRdb re-derived calls from the multiplex PCR reads in MiXCR, one entry per CDR3 protein. This table has about 99,000 distinct CDR3 sequences, about three quarters appearing once. In germline, CDR1 is MNHEY, CDR2 SVGAGI. This CDR3 has 15 amino acids.

The rearrangement links TRBV6-5 to TRBJ1-4; 7 positions agree with TRBD1. This sequence was found in a woman in her sixties or seventies with primary liver carcinoma and hepatitis B virus infection. Sequenced: liver tumor tissue from sampling region 5. Documented subset: tumor region T5, tumor centre. The CDR3 protein is CASSHSTTGRVKLFF. Here the CDR3 DNA reads TGTGCCAGCAGTCACTCCACGACAGGGAGGGTAAAACTGTTTTTT.